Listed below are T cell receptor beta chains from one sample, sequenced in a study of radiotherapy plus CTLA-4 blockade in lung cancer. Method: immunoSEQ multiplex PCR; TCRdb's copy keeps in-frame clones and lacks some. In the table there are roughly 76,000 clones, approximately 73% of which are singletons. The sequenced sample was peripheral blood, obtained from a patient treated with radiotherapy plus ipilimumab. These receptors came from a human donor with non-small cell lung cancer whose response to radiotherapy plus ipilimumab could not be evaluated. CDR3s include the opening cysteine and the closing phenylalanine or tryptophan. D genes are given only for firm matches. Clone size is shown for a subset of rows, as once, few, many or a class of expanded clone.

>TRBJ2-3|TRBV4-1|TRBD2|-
TGCGCCAGCAGCCAAGGGGGACTAGCGGGGGAGGAAGATACGCAGTATTTT
CASSQGGLAGEEDTQYF
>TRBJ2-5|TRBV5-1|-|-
TGCGCCAGCAGCTTACAGACAGCCCAAGAGACCCAGTACTTC
CASSLQTAQETQYF
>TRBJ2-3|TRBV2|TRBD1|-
TGTGCCAGCAGTGAAAGGACAGGGGGCCGCACAGATACGCAGTATTTT
CASSERTGGRTDTQYF
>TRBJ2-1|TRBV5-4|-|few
TGTGCCAGCAGATCAGCGGCGGCCTCCTACAATGAGCAGTTCTTC
CASRSAAASYNEQFF
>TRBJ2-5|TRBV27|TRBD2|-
TGTGCCAGCACCACTAGCGGGAGGAGGGGGGAGACCCAGTACTTC
CASTTSGRRGETQYF
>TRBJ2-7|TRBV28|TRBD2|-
TGTGCCAGCAGTTTCGTCTTTCGGACTAGCGGCTACGAGCAGTACTTC
CASSFVFRTSGYEQYF
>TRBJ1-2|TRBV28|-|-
TGTGCCAGCAGCCCTAGGGGGACCCACTATGGCTACACCTTC
CASSPRGTHYGYTF
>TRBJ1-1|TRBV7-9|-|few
TGTGCCAGCAGCTTACGCCAGGGGATGAACACTGAAGCTTTCTTT
CASSLRQGMNTEAFF
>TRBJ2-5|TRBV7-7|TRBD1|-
TGTGCCAGCACCCGAGGTGGACAGGGTAAAGAGACCCAGTACTTC
CASTRGGQGKETQYF
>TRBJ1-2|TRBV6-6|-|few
TGTGCCAGCACCTTGAGCTATGGCTACACCTTC
CASTLSYGYTF
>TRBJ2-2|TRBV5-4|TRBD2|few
TGTGCCAGCAGCTTGGCTGCGGGGGGGGGAAACACCGGGGAGCTGTTTTTT
CASSLAAGGGNTGELFF
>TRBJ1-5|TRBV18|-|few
TGTGCCAGCTCATCGGACAATGATCTCCAGCATTTT
CASSSDNDLQHF
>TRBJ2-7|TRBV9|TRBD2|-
TGTGCCAGCAAGGGTGGGAGGCGGGAGGGCCCAGTATCCGAGCAGTACTTC
CASKGGRREGPVSEQYF
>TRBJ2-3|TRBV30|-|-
TGTGCCTGGAGTGTACTTGGAGCAGTTACGCAGTATTTT
CAWSVLGAVTQYF
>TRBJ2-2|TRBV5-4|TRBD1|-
TGTGCCAGCAGCTTGGGGGACAGGGGACCGAACACCGGGGAGCTGTTTTTT
CASSLGDRGPNTGELFF
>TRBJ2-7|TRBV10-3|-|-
TGTGCCATCAGTGACGGCTACGAGCAGTACTTC
CAISDGYEQYF
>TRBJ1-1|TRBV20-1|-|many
TGCAGTGCTACGCCAGGGAATGAAGCTTTCTTT
CSATPGNEAFF
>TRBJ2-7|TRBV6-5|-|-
TGTGCCAGCAGGGAGACTCGGAGCTCCTACGAGCAGTACTTC
CASRETRSSYEQYF
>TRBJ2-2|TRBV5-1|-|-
TGCGCCAGCAGCGAGGACTGGACCGGGGAGCTGTTTTTT
CASSEDWTGELFF
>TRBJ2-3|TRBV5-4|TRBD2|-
TGTGCCAGCAGGCGTAGCGGGGGCACCACAGATACGCAGTATTTT
CASRRSGGTTDTQYF
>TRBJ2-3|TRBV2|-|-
TGTGCCAGCAGCGAACGTCGGACAGATACGCAGTATTTT
CASSERRTDTQYF
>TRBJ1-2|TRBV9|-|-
TGTGCCAGCAGCCCCTGGGACATGAACTATGGCTACACCTTC
CASSPWDMNYGYTF
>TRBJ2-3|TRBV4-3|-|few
TGCGCCAGCAGTCTTCGGGGGGCGCGAACAGATACGCAGTATTTT
CASSLRGARTDTQYF
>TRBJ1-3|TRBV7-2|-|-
TGTGCCAGCAGCCGACAGGAGGCTGGAAACACCATATATTTT
CASSRQEAGNTIYF
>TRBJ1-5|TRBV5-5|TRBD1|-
TGTGCCAGCCAGTCAGGGGGCCTCAATCAGCCCCAGCATTTT
CASQSGGLNQPQHF
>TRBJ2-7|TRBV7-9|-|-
TGTGCCAGCAGCGACTTGCTAGCGTTCTCCTACGAGCAGTACTTC
CASSDLLAFSYEQYF
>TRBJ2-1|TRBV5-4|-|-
TGTGCCAGCAGCTTGAGGCCGACGGGGAGCTCCTACAATGAGCAGTTCTTC
CASSLRPTGSSYNEQFF
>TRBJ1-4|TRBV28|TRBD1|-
TGTGCCAGCAGCCGCCGCGGGACAGGGGCCCGAGGCGTTCTGAGGGGGTTCCGTGAAAAACTGTTTTTT
CASSRRGTGARGVLRGFREKLFF
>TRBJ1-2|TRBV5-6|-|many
TGTGCCAGCACCCCTACGAGGAGTTATGGCTACACCTTC
CASTPTRSYGYTF
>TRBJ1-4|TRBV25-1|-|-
TGTGCCAGCAGTCCTTCCGGAGGATATGGAGAAAAACTGTTTTTT
CASSPSGGYGEKLFF
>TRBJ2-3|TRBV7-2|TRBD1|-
TGTGCCAGCAGCTTAGCTGGACAGGGCACAGATACGCAGTATTTT
CASSLAGQGTDTQYF
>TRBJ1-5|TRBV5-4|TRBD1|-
TGTGCCAGCAGCCGGGACAGGAAAAGAGGGGATCAGCCCCAGCATTTT
CASSRDRKRGDQPQHF
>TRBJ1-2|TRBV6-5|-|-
TGTGCCAGCAGTGCCCCTAACGGTCCCTATGGCTACACCTTC
CASSAPNGPYGYTF
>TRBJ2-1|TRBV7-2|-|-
TGTGCCAGCAGCTTAGCATTCCCGGGGGGCGCACTAAGTGAGCAGTTCTTC
CASSLAFPGGALSEQFF
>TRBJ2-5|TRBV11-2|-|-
TGTGCCAGCAGCTTAGTGGCAGAAGACACCCAAGAGACCCAGTACTTC
CASSLVAEDTQETQYF
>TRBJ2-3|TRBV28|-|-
TGTGCCAGCAGTCCGGGTTGGCCGGAGGGCACAGATACGCAGTATTTT
CASSPGWPEGTDTQYF
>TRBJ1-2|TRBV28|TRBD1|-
TGTGCCAGCAGTCGAACAGGGGGGGTCGGCTACACCTTC
CASSRTGGVGYTF
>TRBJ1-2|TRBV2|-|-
TGTGCCAGCAGCGGGGATGGCTACACCTTC
CASSGDGYTF
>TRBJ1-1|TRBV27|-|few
TGTGCCAGCAGTGCACAGGGTGGGTTAGCTTTCTTT
CASSAQGGLAFF
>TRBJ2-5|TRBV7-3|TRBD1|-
TGTGCCAGCAGCCACGGGACAGTTTCGGAGACCCAGTACTTC
CASSHGTVSETQYF